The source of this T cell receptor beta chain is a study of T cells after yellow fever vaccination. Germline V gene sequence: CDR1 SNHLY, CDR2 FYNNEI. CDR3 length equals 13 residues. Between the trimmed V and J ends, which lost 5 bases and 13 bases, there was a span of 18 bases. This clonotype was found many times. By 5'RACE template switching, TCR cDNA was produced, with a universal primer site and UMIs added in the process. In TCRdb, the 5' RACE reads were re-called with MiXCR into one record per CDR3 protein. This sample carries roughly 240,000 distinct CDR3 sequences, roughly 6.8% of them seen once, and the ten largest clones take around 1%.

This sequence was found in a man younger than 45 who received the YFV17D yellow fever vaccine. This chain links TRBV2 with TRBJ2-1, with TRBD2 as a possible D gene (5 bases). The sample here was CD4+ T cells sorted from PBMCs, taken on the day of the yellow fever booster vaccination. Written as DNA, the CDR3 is TGTGCCAGCAGTCGAAGGTCCCCCGGGAATCAGTTCTTC. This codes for CASSRRSPGNQFF. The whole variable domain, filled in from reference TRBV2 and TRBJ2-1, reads EPEVTQTPSHQVTQMGQEVILRCVPISNHLYFYWYRQILGQKVEFLVSFYNNEISEKSEIFDDQFSVERPDGSNFTLKIRSTKLEDSAMYFCASSRRSPGNQFFGPGTRLTVL.